This TCR beta chain was sequenced for a study of blood T cell repertoires in COVID-19. J lost 2 bases, V lost 1 base, and 4 bases had no gene match. CDR1 is LNHNV, CDR2 YYDKDF, per germline (reference sequence). The CDR3 consists of 16 residues. Clones were read by immunoSEQ multiplex PCR, and TCRdb kept only the in-frame ones, dropping some. The data contain roughly 400,000 clones, roughly nine tenths of them singletons. This clone was counted once. Participants were placed into cohorts based on the clinical history they reported. People in the exposed group encountered a COVID-19 case within 2 weeks before entering the study.

The chain couples TRBV15 to TRBJ1-5; 8 positions match TRBD1. Sequencing was done on a sample of PBMCs or T cells enriched from blood (not recorded which). The receptor comes from a woman between 40 and 55 years old who had been exposed to COVID-19. The CDR3 here is CATSRAGGLGNQPQHF. Written as DNA, the CDR3 is TGTGCCACCAGCAGAGCAGGGGGCCTTGGCAATCAGCCCCAGCATTTT. The full variable domain, with the rest looked up from reference TRBV15 and TRBJ1-5, is DAMVIQNPRYQVTQFGKPVTLSCSQTLNHNVMYWYQQKSSQAPKLLFHYYDKDFNNEADTPDNFQSRRPNTSFCFLDIRSPGLGDTAMYLCATSRAGGLGNQPQHFGDGTRLSIL.